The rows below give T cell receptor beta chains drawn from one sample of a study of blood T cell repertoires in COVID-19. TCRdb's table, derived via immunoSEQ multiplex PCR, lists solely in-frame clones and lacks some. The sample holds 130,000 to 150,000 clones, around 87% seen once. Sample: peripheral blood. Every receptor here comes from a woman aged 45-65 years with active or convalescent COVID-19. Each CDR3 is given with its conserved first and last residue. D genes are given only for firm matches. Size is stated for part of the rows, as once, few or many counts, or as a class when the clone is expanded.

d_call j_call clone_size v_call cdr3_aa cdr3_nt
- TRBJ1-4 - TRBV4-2 CASSQEPIGTGKEKLFF TGTGCCAGCAGCCAAGAACCAATAGGTACAGGGAAGGAAAAACTGTTTTTT
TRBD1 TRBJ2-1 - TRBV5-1 CASSQTAGTGFNEQFF TGCGCCAGCAGCCAAACGGCCGGGACAGGGTTCAATGAGCAGTTCTTC
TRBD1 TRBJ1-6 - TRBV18 CASSPDRGSSPLHF TGTGCCAGCTCACCTGACAGGGGGAGTTCACCCCTCCACTTT
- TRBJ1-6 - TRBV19 CASCRDNNSPLHF TGTGCCAGTTGCCGGGACAATAATTCACCCCTCCACTTT
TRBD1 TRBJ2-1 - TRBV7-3 CASSPSQGEWNEQFF TGTGCCAGCAGTCCTAGCCAGGGGGAGTGGAATGAGCAGTTCTTC
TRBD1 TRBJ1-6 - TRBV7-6 CASSADRTNSPLHF TGTGCCAGCAGCGCGGACAGGACTAATTCACCCCTCCACTTT
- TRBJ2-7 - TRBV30 CAWSSRGEQYF TGTGCCTGGAGCTCCAGGGGCGAGCAGTACTTC
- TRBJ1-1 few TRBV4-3 CASSQDTREGAFF TGCGCCAGCAGCCAAGACACAAGGGAGGGAGCTTTCTTT
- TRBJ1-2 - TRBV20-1 CSAKEIQGYTF TGCAGTGCTAAAGAGATCCAGGGCTACACCTTC
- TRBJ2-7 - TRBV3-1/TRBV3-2 CASSQSPDSSYEQYF TGTGCCAGCAGCCAAAGCCCCGACAGTTCCTACGAGCAGTACTTC
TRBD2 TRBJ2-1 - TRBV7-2 CASSSTSGRRNEQFF TGTGCCAGCAGCTCCACTAGCGGGAGGAGGAATGAGCAGTTCTTC
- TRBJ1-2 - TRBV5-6 CASSLGHGRQRGYTF TGTGCCAGCAGCTTGGGGCACGGCCGACAGAGGGGCTACACCTTC
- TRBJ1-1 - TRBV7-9 CASSLLQRDTEAFF TGTGCCAGCAGCCTTCTACAGAGAGACACTGAAGCTTTCTTT
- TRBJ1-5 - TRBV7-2 CASSLYAVNNQPQHF TGTGCCAGCAGCTTATATGCAGTTAACAATCAGCCCCAGCATTTT
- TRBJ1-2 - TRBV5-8 CASSLYSYGYTF TGTGCCAGCAGCTTGTACAGCTATGGCTACACCTTC
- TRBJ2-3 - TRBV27 CASSLVSGADTQYF TGTGCCAGCAGTTTAGTATCGGGGGCAGATACGCAGTATTTT
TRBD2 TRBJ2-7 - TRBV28 CASSLGGSPDEQYF TGTGCCAGCAGTTTAGGCGGGAGTCCCGACGAGCAGTACTTC
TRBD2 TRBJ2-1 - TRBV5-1 CASSLAGGGNNEQFF TGCGCCAGCAGCTTGGCTGGGGGAGGGAACAATGAGCAGTTCTTC
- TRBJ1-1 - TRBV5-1 CASSTTAKAAEAFF TGCGCCAGCAGCACGACAGCCAAGGCCGCTGAAGCTTTCTTT
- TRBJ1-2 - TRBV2 CASLGTYGYTF TGTGCCAGCTTGGGGACTTATGGCTACACCTTC
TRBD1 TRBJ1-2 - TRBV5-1 CASSLVGTGRVYTF TGCGCCAGCAGCTTGGTAGGGACAGGACGGGTCTACACCTTC
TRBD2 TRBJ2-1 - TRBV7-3 CASSLGLTYNEQFF TGTGCCAGCAGCTTGGGACTAACTTACAATGAGCAGTTCTTC
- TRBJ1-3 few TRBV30 CAWRRVGNTIYF TGTGCCTGGCGCCGAGTGGGAAACACCATATATTTT
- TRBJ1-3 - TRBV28 CASSFSVKTIYF TGTGCCAGCAGTTTCTCGGTAAAAACCATATATTTT
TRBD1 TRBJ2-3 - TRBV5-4 CASSPRDRGTDTQYF TGTGCCAGCAGCCCCCGGGACAGGGGGACAGATACGCAGTATTTT
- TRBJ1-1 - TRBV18 CASSLQKNTEAFF TGTGCCAGCTCATTGCAGAAGAACACTGAAGCTTTCTTT
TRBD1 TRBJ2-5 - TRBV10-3 CAISLQGTEQETQYF TGTGCCATCAGTCTACAGGGGACGGAGCAAGAGACCCAGTACTTC
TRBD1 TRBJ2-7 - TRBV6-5 CASRVTGTVAYEQYF TGTGCCAGCAGGGTTACCGGGACAGTAGCCTACGAGCAGTACTTC
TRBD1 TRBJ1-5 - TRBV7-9 CASSLGTAVQPQHF TGTGCCAGCAGTCTAGGGACAGCGGTTCAGCCCCAGCATTTT
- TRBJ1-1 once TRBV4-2 CASSYQVNTEAFF TGTGCCAGCAGCTACCAGGTCAACACTGAAGCTTTCTTT
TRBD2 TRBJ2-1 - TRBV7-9 CASSLGGLAARPSYNEQFF TGTGCCAGCAGCTTAGGGGGACTAGCGGCTAGGCCCTCCTACAATGAGCAGTTCTTC
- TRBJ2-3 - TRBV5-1 CASSLLTDTQYF TGCGCCAGCAGCTTGCTCACAGATACGCAGTATTTT
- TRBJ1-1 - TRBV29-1 CTGGQGNTEAFF TGCACCGGGGGGCAGGGGAACACTGAAGCTTTCTTT
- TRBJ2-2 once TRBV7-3 CASSSSQGGELFF TGTGCCAGCAGTTCCTCCCAGGGAGGGGAGCTGTTTTTT
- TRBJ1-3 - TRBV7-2 CASSFGPGQGSLSGNTIYF -
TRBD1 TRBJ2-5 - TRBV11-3 CASSEGQAGETQYF TGTGCCAGCAGCGAGGGACAGGCTGGCGAGACCCAGTACTTC
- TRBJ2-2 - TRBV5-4 CASSLLSSGNTGELFF TGTGCCAGCAGCTTGTTGAGTAGCGGTAACACCGGGGAGCTGTTTTTT
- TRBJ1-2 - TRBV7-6 CASSLDRQAGYGYTF TGTGCCAGCAGCTTAGATCGTCAGGCAGGCTATGGCTACACCTTC
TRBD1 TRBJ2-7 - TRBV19 CASSIGQGAYEQYF TGTGCCAGTAGTATCGGACAGGGGGCCTACGAGCAGTACTTC
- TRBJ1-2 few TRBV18 CASSPLVSGYGYTF TGTGCCAGCTCACCTTTAGTAAGTGGCTATGGCTACACCTTC
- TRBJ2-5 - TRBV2 CASSELRGALETQYF TGTGCCAGCAGTGAATTACGGGGGGCGTTAGAGACCCAGTACTTC
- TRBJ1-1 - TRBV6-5 CASSYSEGVAFF TGTGCCAGCAGTTACTCGGAAGGGGTAGCTTTCTTT
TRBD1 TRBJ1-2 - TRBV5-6 CASSVGGQVYGYTF TGTGCCAGCAGCGTAGGGGGACAGGTCTATGGCTACACCTTC
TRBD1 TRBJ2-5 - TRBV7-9 CASSLGTEYQETQYF TGTGCCAGCAGCCTCGGGACAGAGTACCAAGAGACCCAGTACTTC
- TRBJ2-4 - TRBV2 CASSTQALLAKNIQYF TGTGCCAGCAGCACCCAGGCCCTCTTAGCCAAAAACATTCAGTACTTC
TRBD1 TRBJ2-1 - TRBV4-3 CATSGTEGNEQFF TGCGCCACTTCCGGGACAGAGGGCAATGAGCAGTTCTTC
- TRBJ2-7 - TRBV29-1 CSVEGGDGPLREQYF TGCAGCGTTGAAGGTGGTGATGGTCCCCTACGAGAGCAGTACTTC
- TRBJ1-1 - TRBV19 CASSIAAGMNTEAFF TGTGCCAGTAGTATAGCCGCGGGGATGAACACTGAAGCTTTCTTT
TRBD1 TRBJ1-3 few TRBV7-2 CASSVNRGSGNTIYF TGTGCCAGCAGCGTCAACAGGGGCTCTGGAAACACCATATATTTT
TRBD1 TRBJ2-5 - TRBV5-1 CASSFRPGQAPEETQYF TGCGCCAGCAGCTTCAGGCCGGGACAGGCGCCCGAAGAGACCCAGTACTTC
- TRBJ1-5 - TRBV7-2 CASSPRPDRNQPQHF TGTGCCAGCAGCCCCCGTCCCGACAGAAATCAGCCCCAGCATTTT
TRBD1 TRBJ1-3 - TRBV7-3 CASSLMTGTGPNTIYF TGTGCCAGCAGCTTAATGACGGGGACAGGCCCAAACACCATATATTTT
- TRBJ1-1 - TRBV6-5 CASSRGRSSEAFF TGTGCCAGCTCCAGGGGTCGGAGCTCTGAAGCTTTCTTT